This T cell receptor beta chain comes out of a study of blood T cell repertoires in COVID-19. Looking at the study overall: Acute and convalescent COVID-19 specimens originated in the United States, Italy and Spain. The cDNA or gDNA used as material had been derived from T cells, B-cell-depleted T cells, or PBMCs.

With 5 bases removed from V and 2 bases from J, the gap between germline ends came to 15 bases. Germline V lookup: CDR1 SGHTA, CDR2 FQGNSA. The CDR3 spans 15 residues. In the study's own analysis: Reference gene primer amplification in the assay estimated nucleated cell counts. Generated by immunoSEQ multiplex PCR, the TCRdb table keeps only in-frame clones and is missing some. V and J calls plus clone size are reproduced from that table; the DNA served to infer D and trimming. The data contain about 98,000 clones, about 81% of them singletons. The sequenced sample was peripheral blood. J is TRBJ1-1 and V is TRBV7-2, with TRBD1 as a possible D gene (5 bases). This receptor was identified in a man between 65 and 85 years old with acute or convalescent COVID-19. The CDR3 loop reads CASSKAGMANTEAFF. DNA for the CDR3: TGTGCCAGCAGCAAGGCAGGGATGGCTAACACTGAAGCTTTCTTT. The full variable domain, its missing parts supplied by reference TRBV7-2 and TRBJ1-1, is GAGVSQSPSNKVTEKGKDVELRCDPISGHTALYWYRQSLGQGLEFLIYFQGNSAPDKSGLPSDRFSAERTGGSVSTLTIQRTQQEDSAVYLCASSKAGMANTEAFFGQGTRLTVV.